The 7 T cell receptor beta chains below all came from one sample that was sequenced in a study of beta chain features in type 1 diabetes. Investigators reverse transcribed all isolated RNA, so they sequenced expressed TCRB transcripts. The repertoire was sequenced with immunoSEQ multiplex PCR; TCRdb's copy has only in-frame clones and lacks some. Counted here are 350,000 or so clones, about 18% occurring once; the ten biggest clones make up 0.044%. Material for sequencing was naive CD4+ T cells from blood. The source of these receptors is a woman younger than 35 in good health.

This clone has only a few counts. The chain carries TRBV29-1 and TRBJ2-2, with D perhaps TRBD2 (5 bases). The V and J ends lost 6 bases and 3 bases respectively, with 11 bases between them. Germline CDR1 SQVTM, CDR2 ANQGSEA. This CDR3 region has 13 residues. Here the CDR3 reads CSVLDWYTGELFF. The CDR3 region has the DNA TGCAGCGTCCTGGACTGGTACACCGGGGAGCTGTTTTTT.

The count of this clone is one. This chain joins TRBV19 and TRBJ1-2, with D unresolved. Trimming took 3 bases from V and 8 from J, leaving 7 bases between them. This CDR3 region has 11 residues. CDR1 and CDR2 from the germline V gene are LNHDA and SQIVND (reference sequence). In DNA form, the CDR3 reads TGTGCCAGTAGTATCAGGCAAGGCTACACCTTC. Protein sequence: CASSIRQGYTF.

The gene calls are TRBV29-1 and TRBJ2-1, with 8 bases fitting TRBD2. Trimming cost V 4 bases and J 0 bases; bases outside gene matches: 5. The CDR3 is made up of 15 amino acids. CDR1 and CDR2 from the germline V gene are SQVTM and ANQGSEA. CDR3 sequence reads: CSVGTSLSSYNEQFF. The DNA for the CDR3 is TGCAGCGTTGGGACTAGCCTAAGCTCCTACAATGAGCAGTTCTTC.

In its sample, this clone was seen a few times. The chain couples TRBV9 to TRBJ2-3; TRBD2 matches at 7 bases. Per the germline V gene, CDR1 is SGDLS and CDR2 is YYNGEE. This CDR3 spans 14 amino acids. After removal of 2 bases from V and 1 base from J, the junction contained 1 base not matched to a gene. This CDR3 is CASSVTSGTDTQYF. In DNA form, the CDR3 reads TGTGCCAGCAGCGTTACTAGCGGCACAGATACGCAGTATTTT.

In nucleotides, the CDR3 is TGCGCCAGCAGCACGGGACACTCCTACGAGCAGTACTTC. It encodes CASSTGHSYEQYF. The chain joins TRBV5-1 to TRBJ2-7, with D tentatively TRBD1 (6 bases). With 4 bases removed from V and 0 bases from J, the gap between germline ends came to 8 bases. Germline V gene sequence: CDR1 SGHRS, CDR2 YFSETQ. This CDR3 is built from 13 residues.

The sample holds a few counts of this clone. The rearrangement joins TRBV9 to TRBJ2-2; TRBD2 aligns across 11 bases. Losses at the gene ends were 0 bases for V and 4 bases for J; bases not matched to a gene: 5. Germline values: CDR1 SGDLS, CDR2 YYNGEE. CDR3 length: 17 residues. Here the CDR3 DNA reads TGTGCCAGCAGCGTAGAATATGGGACTAGCGGCACCGGGGAGCTGTTTTTT. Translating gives CASSVEYGTSGTGELFF.

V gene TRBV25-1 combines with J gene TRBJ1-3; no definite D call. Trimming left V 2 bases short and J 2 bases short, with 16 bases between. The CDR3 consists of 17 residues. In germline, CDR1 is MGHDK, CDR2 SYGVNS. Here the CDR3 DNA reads TGTGCCAGCAGTGAACCCCCAACATGTACGACTGGAAACACCATATATTTT. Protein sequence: CASSEPPTCTTGNTIYF.